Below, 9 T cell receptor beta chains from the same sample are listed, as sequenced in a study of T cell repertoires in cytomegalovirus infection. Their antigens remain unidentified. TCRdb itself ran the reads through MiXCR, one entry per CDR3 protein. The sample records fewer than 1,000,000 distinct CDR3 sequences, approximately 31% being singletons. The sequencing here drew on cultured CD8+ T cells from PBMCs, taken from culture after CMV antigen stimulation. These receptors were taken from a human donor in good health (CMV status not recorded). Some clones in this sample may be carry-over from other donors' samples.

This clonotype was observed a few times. As DNA, the CDR3 is TGTGCCAGCAACTCCCTAGACAGGAGCTCCTACAATGAGCAGTTCTTC. This encodes CASNSLDRSSYNEQFF. This chain connects TRBV11-2 to TRBJ2-1, with a tentative D call TRBD1 (6 bases). CDR3 size: 16 residues. Trimming took off 7 bases at V and 0 bases at J, with 16 bases between the two ends. Germline values: CDR1 SGHAT, CDR2 FQNNGV.

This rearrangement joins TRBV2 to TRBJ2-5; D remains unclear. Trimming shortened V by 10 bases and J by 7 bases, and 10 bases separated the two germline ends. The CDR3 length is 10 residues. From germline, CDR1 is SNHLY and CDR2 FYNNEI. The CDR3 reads CATHSGTQYF. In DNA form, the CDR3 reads TGTGCCACCCATAGTGGGACCCAGTACTTC.

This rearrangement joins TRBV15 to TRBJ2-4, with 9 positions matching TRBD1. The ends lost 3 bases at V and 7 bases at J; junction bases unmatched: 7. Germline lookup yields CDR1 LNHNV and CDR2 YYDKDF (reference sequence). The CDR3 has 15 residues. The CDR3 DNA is TGTGCCACCAGCAGCCCCGGGACAGGGCCTAACATTCAGTACTTC. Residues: CATSSPGTGPNIQYF.

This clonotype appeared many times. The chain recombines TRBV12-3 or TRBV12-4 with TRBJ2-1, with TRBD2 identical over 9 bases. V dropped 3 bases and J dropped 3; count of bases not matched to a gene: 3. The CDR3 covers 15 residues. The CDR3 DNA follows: TGTGCCAGCAGTTTTAGCGGGGGTTTCTACAATGAGCAGTTCTTC. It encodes CASSFSGGFYNEQFF.

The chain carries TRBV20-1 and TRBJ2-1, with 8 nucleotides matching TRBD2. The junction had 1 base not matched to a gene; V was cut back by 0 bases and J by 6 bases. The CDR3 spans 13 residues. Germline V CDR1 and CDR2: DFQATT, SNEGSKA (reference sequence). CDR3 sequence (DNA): TGCAGTGCTAGAGATACTAGCGGCAATGAGCAGTTCTTC. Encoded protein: CSARDTSGNEQFF.

CDR3 loop: CASSSRDSNYEQYV. CDR3 DNA sequence: TGTGCCAGCAGCAGCCGGGACAGCAACTACGAGCAGTACGTC. V usage is TRBV5-6 and J usage is TRBJ2-7; TRBD1 matches at 7 bases. J lost 3 bases, V lost 4 bases, and 7 bases had no gene match. Germline CDR1 reads SGHDT; CDR2 reads YYEEEE. This CDR3 is built from 14 residues.

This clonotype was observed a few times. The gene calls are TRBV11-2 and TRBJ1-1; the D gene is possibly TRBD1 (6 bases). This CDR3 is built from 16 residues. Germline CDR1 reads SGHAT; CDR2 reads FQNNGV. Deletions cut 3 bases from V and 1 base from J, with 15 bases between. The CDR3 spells CASSFWARGENTEAFF. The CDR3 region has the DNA TGTGCCAGCAGCTTTTGGGCCAGGGGTGAGAACACTGAAGCTTTCTTT.

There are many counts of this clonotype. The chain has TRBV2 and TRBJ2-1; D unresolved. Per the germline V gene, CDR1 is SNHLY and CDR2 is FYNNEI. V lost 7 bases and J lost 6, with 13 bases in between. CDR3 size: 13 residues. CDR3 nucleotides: TGTGCCAGCAAAACAGACTCCCTCAATGAGCAGTTCTTC. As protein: CASKTDSLNEQFF.

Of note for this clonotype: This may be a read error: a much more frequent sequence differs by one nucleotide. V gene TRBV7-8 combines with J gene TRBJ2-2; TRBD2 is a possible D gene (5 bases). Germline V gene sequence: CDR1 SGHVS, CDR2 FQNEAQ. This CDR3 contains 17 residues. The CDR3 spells CASNLAKGRSGSGELFF. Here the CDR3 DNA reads TGTGCCAGCAACTTAGCGAAAGGCCGGAGCGGTAGCGGGGAGCTGTTTTTT.